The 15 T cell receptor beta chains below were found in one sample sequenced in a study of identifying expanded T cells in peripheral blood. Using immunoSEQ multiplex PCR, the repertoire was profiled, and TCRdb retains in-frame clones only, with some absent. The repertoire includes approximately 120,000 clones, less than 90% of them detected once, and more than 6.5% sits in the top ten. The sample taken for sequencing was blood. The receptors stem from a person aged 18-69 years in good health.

The CDR3 region is CASSRDLNTEAFF. CDR3 in DNA: TGTGCCAGCAGCCGGGATTTGAACACTGAAGCTTTCTTT. The chain has TRBV7-3 and TRBJ1-1, with D unclear. This CDR3 contains 13 residues. V was cut by 5 bases and J by 0 bases, with 7 bases left in between. CDR1 is SGHTA and CDR2 is FQGTGA in the germline V gene.

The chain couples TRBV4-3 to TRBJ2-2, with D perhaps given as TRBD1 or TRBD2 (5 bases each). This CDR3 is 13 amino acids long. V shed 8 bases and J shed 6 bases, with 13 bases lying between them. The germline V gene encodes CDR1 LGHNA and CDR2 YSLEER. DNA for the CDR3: TGCGCCAGCTCTACTATGGGGGCCGGGGAGCTGTTTTTT. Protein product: CASSTMGAGELFF.

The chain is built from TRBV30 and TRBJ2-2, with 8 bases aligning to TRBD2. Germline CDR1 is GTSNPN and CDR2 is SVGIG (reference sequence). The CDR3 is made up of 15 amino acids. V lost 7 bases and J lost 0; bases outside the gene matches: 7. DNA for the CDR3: TGTGCCTCCCCGGTACTAGCGGCGAACACCGGGGAGCTGTTTTTT. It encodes CASPVLAANTGELFF.

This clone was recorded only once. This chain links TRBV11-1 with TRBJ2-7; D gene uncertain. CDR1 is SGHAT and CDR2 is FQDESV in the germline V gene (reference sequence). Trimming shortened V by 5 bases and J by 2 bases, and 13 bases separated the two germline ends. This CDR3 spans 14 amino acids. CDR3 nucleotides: TGTGCCAGCAGCCCTTATACTAAGCCCTACGAGCAGTACTTC. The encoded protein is CASSPYTKPYEQYF. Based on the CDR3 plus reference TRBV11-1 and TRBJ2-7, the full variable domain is EAEVAQSPRYKITEKSQAVAFWCDPISGHATLYWYRQILGQGPELLVQFQDESVVDDSQLPKDRFSAERLKGVDSTLKIQPAELGDSAMYLCASSPYTKPYEQYFGPGTRLTVT.

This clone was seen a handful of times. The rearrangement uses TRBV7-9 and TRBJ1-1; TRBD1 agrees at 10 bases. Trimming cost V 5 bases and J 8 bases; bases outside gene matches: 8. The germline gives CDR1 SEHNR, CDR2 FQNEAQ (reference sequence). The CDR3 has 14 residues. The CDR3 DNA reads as TGTGCCAGCAGCCGGGGACAGGGGAACGAAGAAGCTTTCTTT. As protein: CASSRGQGNEEAFF.

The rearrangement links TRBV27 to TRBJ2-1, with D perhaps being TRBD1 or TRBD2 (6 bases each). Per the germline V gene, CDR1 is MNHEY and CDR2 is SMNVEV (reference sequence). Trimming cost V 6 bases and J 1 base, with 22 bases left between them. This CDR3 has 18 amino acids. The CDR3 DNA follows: TGTGCCAGCAGCCGATACTCAGGGGCGGGGAAGTCCTACAATGAGCAGTTCTTC. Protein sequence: CASSRYSGAGKSYNEQFF.

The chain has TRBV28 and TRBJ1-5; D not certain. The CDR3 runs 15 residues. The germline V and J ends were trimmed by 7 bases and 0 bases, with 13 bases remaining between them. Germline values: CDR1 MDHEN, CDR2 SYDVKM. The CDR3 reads CASNLPGNSNQPQHF. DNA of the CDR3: TGTGCCAGCAACCTCCCCGGGAATAGCAATCAGCCCCAGCATTTT.

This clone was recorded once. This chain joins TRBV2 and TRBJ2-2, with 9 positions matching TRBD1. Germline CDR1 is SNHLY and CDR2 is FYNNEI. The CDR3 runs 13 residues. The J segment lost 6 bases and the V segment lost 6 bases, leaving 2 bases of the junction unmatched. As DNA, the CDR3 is TGTGCCAGCAGCGACAGGGGGTCCGGGGAGCTGTTTTTT. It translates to CASSDRGSGELFF.

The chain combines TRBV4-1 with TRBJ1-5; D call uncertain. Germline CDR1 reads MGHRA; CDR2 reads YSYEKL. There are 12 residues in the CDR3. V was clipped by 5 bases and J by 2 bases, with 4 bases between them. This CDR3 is CASSSGNQPQHF. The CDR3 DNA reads TGCGCCAGCAGCTCAGGCAATCAGCCCCAGCATTTT.

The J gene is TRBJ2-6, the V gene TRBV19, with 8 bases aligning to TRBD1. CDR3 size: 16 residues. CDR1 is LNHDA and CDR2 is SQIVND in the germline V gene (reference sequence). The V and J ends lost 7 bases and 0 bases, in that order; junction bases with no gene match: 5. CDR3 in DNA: TGTGCCAGTATGGACAGGGCCGCCTCTGGGGCCAACGTCCTGACTTTC. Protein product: CASMDRAASGANVLTF.

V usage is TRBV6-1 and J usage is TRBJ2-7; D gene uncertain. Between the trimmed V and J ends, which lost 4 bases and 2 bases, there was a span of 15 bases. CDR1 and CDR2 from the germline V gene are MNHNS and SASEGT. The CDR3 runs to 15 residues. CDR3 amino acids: CASSAYTGPAYEQYF. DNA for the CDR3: TGTGCCAGCAGTGCATACACCGGGCCAGCCTACGAGCAGTACTTC.

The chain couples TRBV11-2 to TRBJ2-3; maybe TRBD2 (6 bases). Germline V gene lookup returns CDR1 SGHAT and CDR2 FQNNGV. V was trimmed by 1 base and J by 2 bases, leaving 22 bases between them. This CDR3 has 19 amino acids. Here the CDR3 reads CASSLGIHNGRSSTDTQYF. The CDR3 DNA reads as TGTGCCAGCAGCTTAGGCATACATAATGGGAGGTCTTCCACAGATACGCAGTATTTT.

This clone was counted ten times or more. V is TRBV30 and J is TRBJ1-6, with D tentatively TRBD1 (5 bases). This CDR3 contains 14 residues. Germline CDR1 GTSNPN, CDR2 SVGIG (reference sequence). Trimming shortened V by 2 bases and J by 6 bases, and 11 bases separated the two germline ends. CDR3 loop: CAWSRDGVNSPLHF. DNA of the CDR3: TGTGCCTGGAGTCGGGACGGAGTTAATTCACCCCTCCACTTT.

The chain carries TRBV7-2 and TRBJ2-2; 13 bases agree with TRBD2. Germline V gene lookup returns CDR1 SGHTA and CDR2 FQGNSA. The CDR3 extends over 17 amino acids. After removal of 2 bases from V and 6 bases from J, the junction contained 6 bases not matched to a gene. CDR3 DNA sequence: TGTGCCAGCAGCTTAAGGAGTGGACTAGCGGGGGCCGGGGAGCTGTTTTTT. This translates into CASSLRSGLAGAGELFF.

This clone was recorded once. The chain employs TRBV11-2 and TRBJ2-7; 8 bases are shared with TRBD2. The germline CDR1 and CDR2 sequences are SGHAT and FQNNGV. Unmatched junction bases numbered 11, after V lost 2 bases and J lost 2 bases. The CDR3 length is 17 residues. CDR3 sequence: CASSLLGGAGGTYEQYF. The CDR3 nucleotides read TGTGCCAGCAGCTTACTAGGGGGGGCGGGAGGAACCTACGAGCAGTACTTC.